The 10 T cell receptor beta chains below all came from one sample that was sequenced in a study of blood T cells in healthy people across ages. Through a sample-barcoded 5' primer and a J-beta primer mix, a second PCR was run for roughly 6 to 12 cycles. TCRdb reprocessed the 5' RACE reads with MiXCR, giving one entry per CDR3 protein. The sample consists of around 1,500,000 distinct CDR3 sequences, roughly 28% of them appearing once. Sequencing was carried out using blood. Receptor source: a woman between 25 and 40 years old in good health.

The rearrangement joins TRBV20-1 to TRBJ2-5; 7 positions match TRBD2. CDR1 is DFQATT and CDR2 is SNEGSKA in the germline V gene (reference sequence). V was clipped by 0 bases and J by 4 bases; unmatched bases: 5. The CDR3 contains 14 residues. CDR3 residues: CSAREGEGRETQYF. CDR3 in DNA: TGCAGTGCTAGAGAGGGGGAGGGCCGAGAGACCCAGTACTTC.

This clonotype has a handful of counts. The chain links TRBV20-1 to TRBJ2-3, with 15 bases that match TRBD2. Germline lookup yields CDR1 DFQATT and CDR2 SNEGSKA (reference sequence). The CDR3 has 17 amino acids. V dropped 6 bases and J dropped 1; count of bases not matched to a gene: 8. The CDR3 bases are TGCAGTGCAGCCGGACTAGCGGGGGGGCCCGGCACAGATACGCAGTATTTT. It specifies CSAAGLAGGPGTDTQYF.

In its sample, this clonotype was seen a few times. The rearrangement links TRBV7-2 to TRBJ2-3, with D perhaps TRBD2 (6 bases). From germline, CDR1 is SGHTA and CDR2 FQGNSA. V lost 2 bases and J 2 bases, leaving 11 bases between the germline ends. There are 15 residues in the CDR3. The CDR3 is CASSLLGTHTDTQYF. The DNA of the CDR3 is TGTGCCAGCAGCTTACTGGGGACTCACACAGATACGCAGTATTTT.

This clonotype showed up just a few times. The J gene is TRBJ2-1, the V gene TRBV4-3; D not certain. Trimming cost V 0 bases and J 5 bases, with 5 bases left between them. Germline CDR1 LGHNA, CDR2 YSLEER. This CDR3 is 13 amino acids long. The CDR3 is CASSQDMNNEQFF. The CDR3 DNA is TGCGCCAGCAGCCAAGATATGAACAATGAGCAGTTCTTC.

This clonotype appeared a few times. The V and J genes are TRBV5-1 and TRBJ2-6, with D tentatively TRBD2 (5 bases). Deletions cut 2 bases from V and 4 bases from J, with 7 bases between. Germline CDR1 and CDR2: SGHRS and YFSETQ. The CDR3 sequence is 14 residues long. The CDR3 coding sequence is TGCGCCAGCAGCTTTGGAGGAGGGGCCAACGTCCTGACTTTC. It codes for CASSFGGGANVLTF.

The J gene is TRBJ2-7, the V gene TRBV11-2, with TRBD2 as a possible D gene (6 bases). Germline V gene sequence: CDR1 SGHAT, CDR2 FQNNGV. V dropped 3 bases and J dropped 3 bases, with 15 bases sitting between them. The CDR3 loop spans 15 amino acids. CDR3 protein: CASSLQLEGYYEQYF. The CDR3 region has the DNA TGTGCCAGCAGCTTGCAGTTGGAGGGATACTACGAGCAGTACTTC.

This clonotype was counted a few times. The genes are TRBV5-5 and TRBJ1-2; no clear D gene. The V gene lost 4 bases and the J gene lost 4 bases, with 20 bases spanning the gap. The CDR3 is 16 amino acids. From germline, CDR1 is SGHKS and CDR2 YYEKEE (reference sequence). DNA of the CDR3: TGTGCCAGCAGCGCCATCGAGGGAGGAACGACCTATGGCTACACCTTC. Translated, it gives CASSAIEGGTTYGYTF.

Only a few counts were recorded for this clonotype. The chain links TRBV12-3 or TRBV12-4 to TRBJ1-2; TRBD1 matches at 11 bases. The CDR3 loop spans 17 amino acids. V dropped 2 bases and J dropped 4; count of bases not matched to a gene: 9. The CDR3, as DNA: TGTGCCAGCAGTTTATCAGGACAGGGGGCCCCACCCTATGGCTACACCTTC. Translation: CASSLSGQGAPPYGYTF.

Only a few counts were recorded for this clonotype. This sequence joins TRBV5-6 and TRBJ2-7; D remains ambiguous. This CDR3 comprises 14 residues. Looked up from germline, CDR1 is SGHDT and CDR2 is YYEEEE. Trimming stripped 2 bases from V and 5 bases from J, with 14 bases between. In DNA form, the CDR3 reads TGTGCCAGCAGCTTTGACATCCTTCGGAACGAGCAGTACTTC. Its protein is CASSFDILRNEQYF.

This clonotype was counted between two and nine times. The V and J genes are TRBV6-2 or TRBV6-3 and TRBJ1-2; D is ambiguous. Looked up from germline, CDR1 is MNHEY and CDR2 is SVGEGT. The CDR3 runs 10 residues. The V and J ends lost 9 bases and 7 bases respectively, with 9 bases between them. The CDR3 loop is CASGPTGYTF. CDR3 nucleotides: TGTGCCAGTGGACCGACTGGCTACACCTTC.